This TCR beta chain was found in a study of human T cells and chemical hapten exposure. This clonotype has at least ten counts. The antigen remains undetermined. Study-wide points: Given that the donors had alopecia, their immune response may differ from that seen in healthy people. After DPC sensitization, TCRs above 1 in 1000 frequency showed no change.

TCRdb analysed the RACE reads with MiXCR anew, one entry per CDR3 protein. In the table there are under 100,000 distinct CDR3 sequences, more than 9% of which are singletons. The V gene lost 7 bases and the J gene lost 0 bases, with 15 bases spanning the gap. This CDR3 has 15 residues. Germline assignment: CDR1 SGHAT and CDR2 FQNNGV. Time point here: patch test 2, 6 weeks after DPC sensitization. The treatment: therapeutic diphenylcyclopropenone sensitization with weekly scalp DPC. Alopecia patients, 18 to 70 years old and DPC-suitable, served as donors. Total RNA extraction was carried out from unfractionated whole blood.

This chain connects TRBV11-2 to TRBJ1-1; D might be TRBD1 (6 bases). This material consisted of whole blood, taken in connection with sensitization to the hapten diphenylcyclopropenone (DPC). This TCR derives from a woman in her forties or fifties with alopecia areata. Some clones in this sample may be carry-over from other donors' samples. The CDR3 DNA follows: TGTGCCAGCACCTTTGACAGGTTCATGAACACTGAAGCTTTCTTT. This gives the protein CASTFDRFMNTEAFF.